Below, 4 T cell receptor beta chains from the same sample are listed, as sequenced in a study of T cells in Graves' hyperthyroidism and ophthalmopathy. The source material, RNA transcripts, was used to amplify TCR beta CDR3 regions. The TCR CDR3 was amplified in a first-round RT-PCR using the HTBI primer set. TCRdb ran MiXCR on the multiplex PCR reads and lists one entry per CDR3 protein. The table records 480,000 or so distinct CDR3 sequences, over 35% of them present only once. The sample consisted of peripheral blood or thyroid tissue (not recorded which). The receptor source for this set is an adult woman with Graves' disease, either hyperthyroidism or ophthalmopathy (not recorded which).

This clonotype was picked up many times. V and J are TRBV5-1 and TRBJ1-6, with 11 bases that match TRBD1. The germline V gene has CDR1 SGHRS and CDR2 YFSETQ. Trimming removed 3 bases from V and 10 bases from J; junction bases left unmatched: 3. The CDR3 is made up of 14 amino acids. The CDR3 nucleotides read TGCGCCAGCAGCTCGGGACAGGGGGACTCACCCCTCCACTTT. It translates to CASSSGQGDSPLHF.

A single count supports this clonotype. J is TRBJ2-7 and V is TRBV24-1, with D possibly being TRBD2 (6 bases). The CDR3 spans 13 residues. V was pared by 7 bases and J by 10 bases, with 19 bases between. The V gene's germline CDR1 is KGHDR and CDR2 SFDVKD. CDR3 nucleotide sequence: TGTGCCACCAGCGGGCAGGGAGGAGAGCGACAGTACTTC. Encoded protein: CATSGQGGERQYF.

The rearrangement joins TRBV6-6 to TRBJ1-1; the D is unclear. The CDR3 is made up of 16 amino acids. V was shortened by 5 bases and J by 0 bases, with 16 bases between the two germline ends. CDR1 and CDR2 (germline): MNHNY, SVGAGI (reference sequence). The CDR3 protein is CASSPHERGVNTEAFF. CDR3 in DNA: TGTGCCAGCAGTCCACACGAGCGGGGAGTGAACACTGAAGCTTTCTTT.

The V call is TRBV29-1, the J call TRBJ1-6, with D tentatively TRBD1 (6 bases). The CDR3 is 13 amino acids. Germline V CDR1 and CDR2: SQVTM, ANQGSEA. Trimming took off 6 bases at V and 7 bases at J, with 13 bases between the two ends. CDR3 region: CSVITGHNSPLHF. DNA of the CDR3: TGCAGCGTCATTACAGGGCACAATTCACCCCTCCACTTT.